This is a list of T cell receptor beta chains from one sample in a study of T cell responses to AZD1222 COVID-19 vaccine. Sequenced by immunoSEQ multiplex PCR; TCRdb stores in-frame clones only, minus some. Of 100,000 to 130,000 clones in the sample, around nine tenths were seen once. The sequencing used peripheral blood, collected on day 0 of MenACWY control vaccination. These receptors were obtained from an adult in good health. CDR3s include the opening cysteine and the closing phenylalanine or tryptophan. The order of the fields is V gene, D gene, J gene, clone size, CDR3 DNA, CDR3 protein. The D gene is left open where the match is weak. Clone size is shown for a subset of rows, as once, few, many or a class of expanded clone.

v_gene: TRBV7-3
d_gene: NA
j_gene: TRBJ2-3
abundance: NA
CDR3nt: TGTGCCAGCAGCTCAACAGGGCCGACGGATACGCAGTATTTT
CDR3aa: CASSSTGPTDTQYF

v_gene: TRBV28
d_gene: NA
j_gene: TRBJ2-2
abundance: NA
CDR3nt: TGTGCCAGCACCCTCGCCCGGTCGAACACCGGGGAGCTGTTTTTT
CDR3aa: CASTLARSNTGELFF

v_gene: TRBV30
d_gene: TRBD1
j_gene: TRBJ2-3
abundance: NA
CDR3nt: TGTGCCTGGAGTACGGGACAGGGTGTAGCAGATACGCAGTATTTT
CDR3aa: CAWSTGQGVADTQYF

v_gene: TRBV6-6
d_gene: TRBD1
j_gene: TRBJ1-6
abundance: NA
CDR3nt: TGTGCCAGCAGTTACTCTTCGACAGGGCTTAATTCACCCCTCCACTTT
CDR3aa: CASSYSSTGLNSPLHF

v_gene: TRBV6-5
d_gene: NA
j_gene: TRBJ1-2
abundance: NA
CDR3nt: TGTGCCAGCAGCCCCGTAGAGGGGATGGGCTACACCTTC
CDR3aa: CASSPVEGMGYTF

v_gene: TRBV4-3
d_gene: NA
j_gene: TRBJ1-2
abundance: NA
CDR3nt: TGCGCCAGCAGCCAAGCCAGTGGACTTAACTATGGCTACACCTTC
CDR3aa: CASSQASGLNYGYTF

v_gene: TRBV21-1
d_gene: NA
j_gene: TRBJ1-5
abundance: NA
CDR3nt: TGTGCCAGCAGCACCCTCAGGGGGGGGAGGGCTATTAGCAATCAGCCCCAGCATTTT
CDR3aa: CASSTLRGGRAISNQPQHF

v_gene: TRBV11-1
d_gene: TRBD1
j_gene: TRBJ2-1
abundance: NA
CDR3nt: TGTGCCAGCAGCCCAAGGTGGGACAGGGTCCCTGAGCAGTTCTTC
CDR3aa: CASSPRWDRVPEQFF

v_gene: TRBV6-6
d_gene: TRBD2
j_gene: TRBJ2-7
abundance: NA
CDR3nt: TGTGCCAGCAGTTACCGGCGGGGGGGCTACGAGCAGTACTTC
CDR3aa: CASSYRRGGYEQYF

v_gene: TRBV7-2
d_gene: TRBD1
j_gene: TRBJ1-6
abundance: NA
CDR3nt: TGTGCCAGCAGCTTAGCCCCCTACTTGACAGGGGGGGATAGCTCCTATAATTCACCCCTCCACTTT
CDR3aa: CASSLAPYLTGGDSSYNSPLHF

v_gene: TRBV6-2/TRBV6-3
d_gene: NA
j_gene: TRBJ1-5
abundance: NA
CDR3nt: TGTGCCAGCAGTTACTCGAGGGGTGCAGGGTCCCAGCCCCAGCATTTT
CDR3aa: CASSYSRGAGSQPQHF

v_gene: TRBV7-8
d_gene: NA
j_gene: TRBJ1-2
abundance: NA
CDR3nt: TGTGCCAGCAGCAAACAGGCCGACTATGGCTACACCTTC
CDR3aa: CASSKQADYGYTF

v_gene: TRBV5-1
d_gene: NA
j_gene: TRBJ2-1
abundance: NA
CDR3nt: TGCGCCAGCAGCTTCCCCCGGGGGCCAGTCGGGTTAAATGAGCAGTTCTTC
CDR3aa: CASSFPRGPVGLNEQFF

v_gene: TRBV7-3
d_gene: NA
j_gene: TRBJ1-3
abundance: NA
CDR3nt: TGTGCCAGCAGCTTCCGGACCCGGAGGTCTGGAAACACCATATATTTT
CDR3aa: CASSFRTRRSGNTIYF

v_gene: TRBV30
d_gene: NA
j_gene: TRBJ1-1
abundance: NA
CDR3nt: TGTGCCTGGAGTATCCGGACAGCCGGCGCCACTGAAGCTTTCTTT
CDR3aa: CAWSIRTAGATEAFF

v_gene: TRBV5-1
d_gene: TRBD1
j_gene: TRBJ1-5
abundance: NA
CDR3nt: TGCGCCAGCAGCTTCACAGGGGACGGTCAGCCCCAGCATTTT
CDR3aa: CASSFTGDGQPQHF

v_gene: TRBV9
d_gene: NA
j_gene: TRBJ2-5
abundance: NA
CDR3nt: TGTGCCAGCAGCATTACAGGGTTCCAAGAGACCCAGTACTTC
CDR3aa: CASSITGFQETQYF

v_gene: TRBV5-1
d_gene: NA
j_gene: TRBJ1-1
abundance: NA
CDR3nt: TGCGCCAGCAGCTTGATGCCCCGGGGCAGGGGAGGCACTGAAGCTTTCTTT
CDR3aa: CASSLMPRGRGGTEAFF

v_gene: TRBV5-4
d_gene: NA
j_gene: TRBJ1-4
abundance: NA
CDR3nt: TGTGCCAGCAGCTTGAGCGAGACTGCTGAAAAACTGTTTTTT
CDR3aa: CASSLSETAEKLFF

v_gene: TRBV7-2
d_gene: NA
j_gene: TRBJ1-1
abundance: NA
CDR3nt: TGTGCCAGCAGCTTAGCGAACCGGGGTGAAGCTTTCTTT
CDR3aa: CASSLANRGEAFF

v_gene: TRBV4-1
d_gene: NA
j_gene: TRBJ1-1
abundance: NA
CDR3nt: TGCGCCAGCAGCCAAGACAGGCTAACGAACACTGAAGCTTTCTTT
CDR3aa: CASSQDRLTNTEAFF

v_gene: TRBV7-9
d_gene: NA
j_gene: TRBJ1-2
abundance: few
CDR3nt: TGTGCCAGCACTGAGGCGGATAGGGTACGGAATGGCTACACCTTC
CDR3aa: CASTEADRVRNGYTF

v_gene: TRBV6-2/TRBV6-3
d_gene: NA
j_gene: TRBJ2-1
abundance: once
CDR3nt: TGTGCCAGCAGTTACTCGCTTAGCGCCCCTGTTTACAATGAGCAGTTCTTC
CDR3aa: CASSYSLSAPVYNEQFF

v_gene: TRBV28
d_gene: TRBD1
j_gene: TRBJ1-2
abundance: once
CDR3nt: TGTGCCAGCAGTTCCCGGGACAGGGTCCTTCTTGGCTACACCTTC
CDR3aa: CASSSRDRVLLGYTF

v_gene: TRBV7-2
d_gene: TRBD1
j_gene: TRBJ2-3
abundance: NA
CDR3nt: TGTGCCAGCAGCTTAGACTGGACAGGGAGGAAGTATTTT
CDR3aa: CASSLDWTGRKYF

v_gene: TRBV6-5
d_gene: NA
j_gene: TRBJ2-5
abundance: NA
CDR3nt: TGTGCCTCCCGGACTGGAGAGACCCAGTACTTC
CDR3aa: CASRTGETQYF

v_gene: TRBV11-2
d_gene: NA
j_gene: TRBJ2-7
abundance: NA
CDR3nt: TGTGCCAGCAGTACAAGGGGTCCCGCCTACGAGCAGTACTTC
CDR3aa: CASSTRGPAYEQYF

v_gene: TRBV19
d_gene: TRBD1
j_gene: TRBJ1-2
abundance: NA
CDR3nt: TGTGCCAGTAGTACCCCGACAGGGCTCTATGGCTACACCTTC
CDR3aa: CASSTPTGLYGYTF

v_gene: TRBV27
d_gene: NA
j_gene: TRBJ1-2
abundance: NA
CDR3nt: TGTGCCAGCAGTCCCGAAGGGACGCAGGGGTATGGCTACACCTTC
CDR3aa: CASSPEGTQGYGYTF

v_gene: TRBV28
d_gene: NA
j_gene: TRBJ1-5
abundance: NA
CDR3nt: TGTGCCAGCAGTCCTTGGGGAGGGACGGGCAATCAGCCCCAGCATTTT
CDR3aa: CASSPWGGTGNQPQHF

v_gene: TRBV28
d_gene: NA
j_gene: TRBJ1-2
abundance: NA
CDR3nt: TGTGCCAGCAGTTTCAGCGGCTATGGCTACACCTTC
CDR3aa: CASSFSGYGYTF

v_gene: TRBV30
d_gene: TRBD1
j_gene: TRBJ2-7
abundance: once
CDR3nt: TGTGCCTGGAGTCTACAGGGGACCTACGAGCAGTACTTC
CDR3aa: CAWSLQGTYEQYF

v_gene: TRBV7-9
d_gene: NA
j_gene: TRBJ1-1
abundance: NA
CDR3nt: TGTGCCAGCGAGGGGATGAACACTGAAGCTTTCTTT
CDR3aa: CASEGMNTEAFF

v_gene: TRBV3-1/TRBV3-2
d_gene: TRBD2
j_gene: TRBJ2-5
abundance: NA
CDR3nt: TGTGCCAGCAGCCATCTAGCGGGGGGCCAAGAGACCCAGTACTTC
CDR3aa: CASSHLAGGQETQYF

v_gene: TRBV5-1
d_gene: NA
j_gene: TRBJ1-1
abundance: NA
CDR3nt: TGCGCCAGCAGCTCTTTGTGGAACACTGAAGCTTTCTTT
CDR3aa: CASSSLWNTEAFF

v_gene: TRBV4-2
d_gene: NA
j_gene: TRBJ1-5
abundance: NA
CDR3nt: TGTGCCAGCAGCCAAGGGGCGGGGGAAAGGGATCAGCCCCAGCATTTT
CDR3aa: CASSQGAGERDQPQHF

v_gene: TRBV7-8
d_gene: TRBD2
j_gene: TRBJ2-7
abundance: NA
CDR3nt: TGTGCCAGCAGCCCCAGGGGCGGCGGGGGGGCATATTACGAGCAGTACTTC
CDR3aa: CASSPRGGGGAYYEQYF

v_gene: TRBV5-1
d_gene: TRBD2
j_gene: TRBJ2-3
abundance: NA
CDR3nt: TGCGCCAGCAGCTTGTTCCTAGCGGGCACAGATACGCAGTATTTT
CDR3aa: CASSLFLAGTDTQYF

v_gene: TRBV4-1
d_gene: NA
j_gene: TRBJ1-2
abundance: NA
CDR3nt: TGCGCCAGCAGCCAAGTGGATGCGATAAACTATGGCTACACCTTC
CDR3aa: CASSQVDAINYGYTF

v_gene: TRBV5-8
d_gene: NA
j_gene: TRBJ1-2
abundance: NA
CDR3nt: TGTGCCAGCAGCACACCCGGGACGGTATATGGCTACACCTTC
CDR3aa: CASSTPGTVYGYTF

v_gene: TRBV6-5
d_gene: NA
j_gene: TRBJ1-6
abundance: few
CDR3nt: TGTGCCAGCAGGCCAGAAGAGCGGAGAAATTCACCCCTCCACTTT
CDR3aa: CASRPEERRNSPLHF

v_gene: TRBV28
d_gene: NA
j_gene: TRBJ2-2
abundance: once
CDR3nt: TGTGCCGGTGCTCAGGATAACACCGGGGAGCTGTTTTTT
CDR3aa: CAGAQDNTGELFF

v_gene: TRBV27
d_gene: NA
j_gene: TRBJ1-1
abundance: once
CDR3nt: TGTGCCAGCATCATCAGACATAGGGGGACTGAAGCTTTCTTT
CDR3aa: CASIIRHRGTEAFF

v_gene: TRBV2
d_gene: TRBD1
j_gene: TRBJ1-1
abundance: once
CDR3nt: TGTGCCAGCAGTGAATGGGACAGGGGGGGAACTGAAGCTTTCTTT
CDR3aa: CASSEWDRGGTEAFF

v_gene: TRBV18
d_gene: TRBD1
j_gene: TRBJ1-1
abundance: NA
CDR3nt: TGTGCCAGCTCCGAGGGACAGGGGAACACTGAAGCTTTCTTT
CDR3aa: CASSEGQGNTEAFF

v_gene: TRBV7-3
d_gene: NA
j_gene: TRBJ2-1
abundance: NA
CDR3nt: TGTGCCAGCAGCCCCCGAGGAGGGTCGTACAATGAGCAGTTCTTC
CDR3aa: CASSPRGGSYNEQFF

v_gene: TRBV3-1/TRBV3-2
d_gene: TRBD2
j_gene: TRBJ2-3
abundance: NA
CDR3nt: TGTGCCAGCAGCCAAGCTAGCGGGGGTGCAAATACGCAGTATTTT
CDR3aa: CASSQASGGANTQYF

v_gene: TRBV7-7
d_gene: NA
j_gene: TRBJ2-7
abundance: NA
CDR3nt: TGTGCTAGCAGCTTATTTCCGGGTCCCTCCTACGAGCAGTACTTC
CDR3aa: CASSLFPGPSYEQYF

v_gene: TRBV19
d_gene: TRBD1
j_gene: TRBJ2-7
abundance: NA
CDR3nt: TGTGCCACTCGACAGGGATTCTACGAGCAGTACTTC
CDR3aa: CATRQGFYEQYF

v_gene: TRBV7-8
d_gene: NA
j_gene: TRBJ1-5
abundance: NA
CDR3nt: TGTGCCAGCAGCTTAGCCTCGGCAGATAATTATCAGCCCCAGCATTTT
CDR3aa: CASSLASADNYQPQHF

v_gene: TRBV9
d_gene: TRBD1
j_gene: TRBJ2-2
abundance: NA
CDR3nt: TGTGCCAGCGACCGCTCCGGGACAGGGGGCGCCACCGGGGAGCTGTTTTTT
CDR3aa: CASDRSGTGGATGELFF

v_gene: TRBV6-6
d_gene: TRBD1
j_gene: TRBJ2-7
abundance: NA
CDR3nt: TGTGCCAGCAGTTACGTGGGACAGGGGGGCGAGCAGTACTTC
CDR3aa: CASSYVGQGGEQYF